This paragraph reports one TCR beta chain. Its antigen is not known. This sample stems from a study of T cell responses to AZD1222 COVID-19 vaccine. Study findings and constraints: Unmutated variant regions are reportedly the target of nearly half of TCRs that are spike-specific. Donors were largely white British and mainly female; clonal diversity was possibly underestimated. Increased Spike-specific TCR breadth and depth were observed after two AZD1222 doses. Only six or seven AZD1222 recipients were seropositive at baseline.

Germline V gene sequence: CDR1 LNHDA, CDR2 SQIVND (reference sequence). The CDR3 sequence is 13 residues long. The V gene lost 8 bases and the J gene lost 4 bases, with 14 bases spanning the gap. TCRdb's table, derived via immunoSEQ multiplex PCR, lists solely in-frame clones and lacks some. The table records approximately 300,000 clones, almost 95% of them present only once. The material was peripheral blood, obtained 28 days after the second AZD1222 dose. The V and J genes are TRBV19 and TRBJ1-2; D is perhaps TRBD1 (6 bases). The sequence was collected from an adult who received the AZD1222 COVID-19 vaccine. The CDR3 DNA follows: TGTGCCAGTGCAACGGGACATAGCTATGGCTACACCTTC. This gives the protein CASATGHSYGYTF.